This entry lists 25 T cell receptor beta chains sequenced from one sample in a study of neoadjuvant anti-PD-1 for oral cavity cancer. The table came from immunoSEQ multiplex PCR; TCRdb's copy has only in-frame clones and leaves some out. Found here are around 62,000 clones, more than 65% of them singletons; the top ten hold just over 2.5%. The sample consisted of PBMCs, taken before nivolumab (anti-PD-1) treatment. Every receptor here comes from a person aged 40 to 85 with oral cavity squamous cell carcinoma.

The chain links TRBV10-2 to TRBJ2-5, with D uncertain. CDR1 and CDR2 from the germline V gene are WSHSY and SAAADI. This CDR3 is built from 11 residues. Deletions cut 4 bases from V and 3 bases from J, with 3 bases between. The chain's CDR3 is CASSVKETQYF. DNA for the CDR3: TGCGCCAGCAGTGTGAAAGAGACCCAGTACTTC.

The chain links TRBV4-1 to TRBJ1-1; D call uncertain. The CDR3 covers 18 residues. Germline V lookup: CDR1 MGHRA, CDR2 YSYEKL. Trimming took off 0 bases at V and 1 base at J, with 18 bases between the two ends. The CDR3 nucleotides are TGCGCCAGCAGCCAAGATGGTGATTGGGGTCCTGGGAACACTGAAGCTTTCTTT. This translates into CASSQDGDWGPGNTEAFF.

This clone has just a few counts. The chain carries TRBV30 and TRBJ1-1; tentatively, D is TRBD1 (6 bases). The CDR3 contains 13 residues. The germline V gene encodes CDR1 GTSNPN and CDR2 SVGIG (reference sequence). The V end was cut by 1 base, the J end by 2 bases, with 8 bases between. The CDR3 here is CAWSGDTNTEAFF. The CDR3, as DNA: TGTGCCTGGAGTGGGGACACAAACACTGAAGCTTTCTTT.

This sequence joins TRBV18 and TRBJ1-2; no definite D call. Germline V gene sequence: CDR1 KGHSH, CDR2 LQKENI. The V gene lost 2 bases and the J gene lost 1 base, with 8 bases spanning the gap. The CDR3 contains 14 residues. In nucleotides, the CDR3 is TGTGCCAGCTCACCATATAAGGATAACTATGGCTACACCTTC. As protein: CASSPYKDNYGYTF.

V gene TRBV7-9 combines with J gene TRBJ1-4; D is unclear. Deletions cut 3 bases from V and 8 bases from J, with 10 bases between. This CDR3 is built from 13 residues. The germline gives CDR1 SEHNR, CDR2 FQNEAQ (reference sequence). CDR3 in amino acids: CASSFREGEKLFF. Here the CDR3 DNA reads TGTGCCAGCAGCTTCCGGGAAGGAGAAAAACTGTTTTTT.

This clone appeared a single time. The J gene is TRBJ2-1, the V gene TRBV5-1; no clear D gene. Trimming shortened V by 0 bases and J by 6 bases, and 4 bases separated the two germline ends. CDR1 is SGHRS and CDR2 is YFSETQ in the germline V gene. The CDR3 runs to 12 residues. Here the CDR3 DNA reads TGCGCCAGCAGCTTGGTTTCCAATGAGCAGTTCTTC. This gives the protein CASSLVSNEQFF.

The V and J genes are TRBV5-4 and TRBJ2-7; 13 nucleotides match TRBD2. After removal of 0 bases from V and 6 bases from J, the junction contained 0 bases not matched to a gene. The CDR3 spans 14 residues. Germline lookup yields CDR1 SGHNT and CDR2 YYREEE (reference sequence). CDR3 sequence (DNA): TGTGCCAGCAGCTTGGGACTAGCGGGAGGCGAGCAGTACTTC. Translating gives CASSLGLAGGEQYF.

This clone has a handful of counts. The chain uses TRBV5-1 and TRBJ2-1, with TRBD2 matching over 15 bases. This CDR3 has 16 amino acids. Trimming cost V 2 bases and J 9 bases; bases outside gene matches: 6. Germline loops: CDR1 SGHRS, CDR2 YFSETQ. CDR3 bases: TGCGCCAGCAGCTTTACCGGGACTAGCGGGAGGCGTGAGCAGTTCTTC. Residues: CASSFTGTSGRREQFF.

The CDR3 DNA reads TGTGCCAGCAGCTTATATGGGACTAGCGGGTACAATGAGCAGTTCTTC. It is translated as CASSLYGTSGYNEQFF. V and J are TRBV7-2 and TRBJ2-1, with 12 positions matching TRBD2. The CDR3 totals 16 residues. The V segment lost 2 bases and the J segment 4 bases; nucleotides outside the gene matches: 3. Germline-derived CDR1 and CDR2 are SGHTA and FQGNSA. Combining the CDR3 with reference TRBV7-2 and TRBJ2-1 gives the whole variable domain GAGVSQSPSNKVTEKGKDVELRCDPISGHTALYWYRQSLGQGLEFLIYFQGNSAPDKSGLPSDRFSAERTGGSVSTLTIQRTQQEDSAVYLCASSLYGTSGYNEQFFGPGTRLTVL.

This clone was observed once. In DNA form, the CDR3 reads TGTGCCAGCAGTTACTGGGGGAACACTGAAGCTTTCTTT. Its protein is CASSYWGNTEAFF. This chain joins TRBV6-6 and TRBJ1-1, with no clear D. This CDR3 has 13 residues. From germline, CDR1 is MNHNY and CDR2 SVGAGI (reference sequence). The V end was cut by 1 base, the J end by 1 base, with 4 bases between.

This clone was detected once. V usage is TRBV2 and J usage is TRBJ2-1; no definite D call. With 11 bases removed from V and 6 bases from J, the gap between germline ends came to 14 bases. Germline V gene data show CDR1 as SNHLY and CDR2 as FYNNEI. The CDR3 is made up of 12 amino acids. CDR3 nucleotide sequence: TGTGCCGGGCGGAGTGTCGGCAATGAGCAGTTCTTC. Its protein product is CAGRSVGNEQFF. The variable domain in full, completed from reference TRBV2 and TRBJ2-1, reads EPEVTQTPSHQVTQMGQEVILRCVPISNHLYFYWYRQILGQKVEFLVSFYNNEISEKSEIFDDQFSVERPDGSNFTLKIRSTKLEDSAMYFCAGRSVGNEQFFGPGTRLTVL.

The chain couples TRBV6-1 to TRBJ2-1; tentative D call: TRBD2 (5 bases). Trimming removed 3 bases from V and 1 base from J, with 10 bases in between. Germline-derived CDR1 and CDR2 are MNHNS and SASEGT. This CDR3 is 15 amino acids long. This CDR3 reads CASSDLAPSYNEQFF. The DNA for the CDR3 is TGTGCCAGCAGTGATCTAGCCCCTTCCTACAATGAGCAGTTCTTC.

J is TRBJ1-5 and V is TRBV19; D may be TRBD1 (5 bases). CDR3 length: 15 amino acids. Trimming shortened V by 10 bases and J by 0 bases, and 16 bases separated the two germline ends. Looked up from germline, CDR1 is LNHDA and CDR2 is SQIVND (reference sequence). The chain's CDR3 is CATDLGRSSNQPQHF. In DNA, the CDR3 is TGTGCCACCGACCTGGGGCGCAGTAGCAATCAGCCCCAGCATTTT.

The chain combines TRBV5-4 with TRBJ2-7; 9 bases are shared with TRBD1. Germline V gene lookup returns CDR1 SGHNT and CDR2 YYREEE (reference sequence). J was trimmed by 4 bases and V by 4 bases; bases with no gene match: 12. This CDR3 is built from 16 residues. The CDR3 spells CASSGPGQGGSYEQYF. The CDR3 coding sequence is TGTGCCAGCAGCGGGCCGGGACAGGGCGGTTCTTACGAGCAGTACTTC.

The rearrangement links TRBV6-5 to TRBJ2-5; TRBD1 might be the D (7 bases). The length of the CDR3 is 15 residues. Trimming took 6 bases from V and 3 from J, leaving 17 bases between them. Germline lookup yields CDR1 MNHEY and CDR2 SVGAGI. CDR3 nucleotide sequence: TGTGCCAGCAGGAGGAACAGGGGAGGAAAAGAGACCCAGTACTTC. This codes for CASRRNRGGKETQYF.

In its sample, this clone was seen once. V gene TRBV18 combines with J gene TRBJ2-7, with D possibly called TRBD1 or TRBD2 (5 bases each). Trimming removed 3 bases at V and 6 bases at J, with 9 bases between. This CDR3 has 12 residues. CDR1 KGHSH and CDR2 LQKENI come from the germline V gene. The CDR3 sequence is CASSPGPFEQYF. As DNA, the CDR3 is TGTGCCAGCTCACCGGGACCGTTCGAGCAGTACTTC.

CDR3 sequence: CASSLNEPGGYAYEQYF. For the CDR3, the DNA is TGCGCCAGCAGCTTAAACGAGCCGGGGGGCTACGCCTACGAGCAGTACTTC. The chain is built from TRBV5-1 and TRBJ2-7, with D perhaps TRBD2 (7 bases). V was cut by 2 bases and J by 2 bases, with 20 bases left in between. The CDR3 length is 17 residues. CDR1 and CDR2 (germline): SGHRS, YFSETQ.

This chain connects TRBV27 to TRBJ2-2; no definite D call. Germline V CDR1 and CDR2: MNHEY, SMNVEV (reference sequence). CDR3 length equals 14 residues. V lost 3 bases, J lost 4 bases, and 9 bases lay in between. The CDR3 DNA reads as TGTGCCAGCAGTTTTCGCACGGGCACCGGGGAGCTGTTTTTT. Residues: CASSFRTGTGELFF.

This chain links TRBV19 with TRBJ1-5, with D maybe TRBD1 (6 bases). The ends were cut back, 3 bases at V and 6 bases at J, with 15 bases in the middle. There are 15 residues in the CDR3. Per the germline V gene, CDR1 is LNHDA and CDR2 is SQIVND (reference sequence). The chain's CDR3 is CASSMVGGAIQPQHF. CDR3 coding DNA: TGTGCCAGTAGTATGGTTGGGGGGGCCATTCAGCCCCAGCATTTT.

This chain joins TRBV5-1 and TRBJ2-1; TRBD2 matches at 7 bases. Looked up from germline, CDR1 is SGHRS and CDR2 is YFSETQ. V shed 0 bases, J shed 4 bases, and the junction held 10 bases outside the gene matches. The CDR3 covers 17 residues. Here the CDR3 reads CASSLEAGLGGYNEQFF. The CDR3 DNA reads TGCGCCAGCAGCTTGGAAGCGGGGCTGGGGGGGTACAATGAGCAGTTCTTC.

DNA of the CDR3: TGCAGCGTTGTAAGGACTGAAGCTTTCTTT. Encoded protein: CSVVRTEAFF. The chain uses TRBV29-1 and TRBJ1-1, with no clear D. There are 10 residues in the CDR3. CDR1 and CDR2 (germline): SQVTM, ANQGSEA. Between the trimmed V and J ends, which lost 4 bases and 5 bases, there was a span of 5 bases.

The chain uses TRBV7-8 and TRBJ2-2; D is unresolved. This CDR3 has 12 amino acids. The V gene lost 3 bases and the J gene lost 7 bases, with 6 bases spanning the gap. Germline-derived CDR1 and CDR2 are SGHVS and FQNEAQ. CDR3 in DNA: TGTGCCAGCAGCTTCTCCGTCGGGGAGCTGTTTTTT. It yields the protein CASSFSVGELFF.

The J gene is TRBJ2-1, the V gene TRBV12-5; D is uncertain. In germline, CDR1 is LGHNT, CDR2 FRNRAP. This CDR3 comprises 11 residues. V shed 1 base and J shed 7 bases, with 2 bases lying between them. The CDR3 here is CASGLGNEQFF. Written as DNA, the CDR3 is TGTGCTAGTGGTTTGGGTAATGAGCAGTTCTTC.

V is TRBV2 and J is TRBJ2-6; D tentatively fits TRBD1 or TRBD2 (5 bases each). The CDR3 covers 15 residues. V was pared by 1 base and J by 4 bases, with 8 bases between. CDR1 SNHLY and CDR2 FYNNEI come from the germline V gene. CDR3 DNA: TGTGCCAGCAGTGAAGAGGGGACCGGGGCCAACGTCCTGACTTTC. This encodes CASSEEGTGANVLTF.

This chain connects TRBV7-6 to TRBJ2-5, with D possibly TRBD1 on 5 matching bases. The CDR3 covers 14 residues. From germline, CDR1 is SGHVS and CDR2 FNYEAQ. V gave up 1 base and J gave up 5 bases, with 11 bases separating them. CDR3 sequence reads: CASSLGAGSETQYF. The CDR3 DNA follows: TGTGCCAGCAGCTTAGGAGCAGGGTCGGAGACCCAGTACTTC.